The clone carrying this T cell receptor beta chain occurred once. This entry belongs to a study of blood T cell repertoires in COVID-19. Study-level background: COVID-19 samples, acute and convalescent, were from the United States, Italy and Spain. Nucleic acid was either cDNA or gDNA, and it came from T cells, B-cell-depleted T cells, or PBMCs.

The method was immunoSEQ multiplex PCR; TCRdb's version includes in-frame clones alone and lacks a portion of them. The data show tens of thousands of clones, around 90% seen once. The germline V and J ends were trimmed by 1 base and 5 bases, with 20 bases remaining between them. Germline loops: CDR1 LGHDT, CDR2 YNNKEL (reference sequence). The CDR3 loop spans 18 amino acids. This TCR was recovered from a man aged 45-65 years with acute or convalescent COVID-19. The V call is TRBV3-1 (or the pseudogene TRBV3-2), the J call TRBJ2-2; D possibly corresponds to TRBD1 (6 bases). What was sequenced was peripheral blood. CDR3 sequence: CASSQVRGQGTTTGELFF. CDR3 bases: TGTGCCAGCAGCCAAGTAAGAGGGCAGGGGACCACAACCGGGGAGCTGTTTTTT.